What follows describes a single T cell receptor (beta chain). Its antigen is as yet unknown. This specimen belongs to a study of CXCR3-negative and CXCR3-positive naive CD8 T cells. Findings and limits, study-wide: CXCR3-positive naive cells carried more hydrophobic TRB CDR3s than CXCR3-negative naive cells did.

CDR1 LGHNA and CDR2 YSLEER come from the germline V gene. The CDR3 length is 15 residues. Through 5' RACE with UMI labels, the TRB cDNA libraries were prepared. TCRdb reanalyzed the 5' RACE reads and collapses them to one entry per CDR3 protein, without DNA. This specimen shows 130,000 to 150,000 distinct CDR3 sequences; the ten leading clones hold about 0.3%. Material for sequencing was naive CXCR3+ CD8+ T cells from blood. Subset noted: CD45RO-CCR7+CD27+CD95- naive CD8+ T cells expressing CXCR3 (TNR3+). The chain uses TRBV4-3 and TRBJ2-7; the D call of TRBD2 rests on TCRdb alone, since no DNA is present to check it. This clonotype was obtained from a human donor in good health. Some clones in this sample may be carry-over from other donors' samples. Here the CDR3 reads CASSQAQGQYYEQYF.